Listed below are T cell receptor beta chains from one sample, sequenced in a study of regulatory T cells in long-lasting Graves disease. Each CDR3 protein is one row after TCRdb ran MiXCR on the multiplex PCR reads. The sample records some 370,000 distinct CDR3 sequences, approximately 25% being singletons. The sample was peripheral blood mononuclear cells (PBMCs), taken when the disease was refractory, from a patient treated with antithyroid drugs. These receptors all stem from a woman aged 35 to 49 with Graves disease. Each CDR3 is given without its conserved first and last residue.

v_gene: TRBV20-1
CDR3aa: SAKTPLIAGPYNEQF

v_gene: TRBV12-3/TRBV12-4
CDR3aa: ASSLSFTNEQY

v_gene: TRBV5-6
CDR3aa: ASSRDRASEQY

v_gene: TRBV15
CDR3aa: ATKPPGLTTGELF

v_gene: TRBV6-5
CDR3aa: ASSYFPPYEQY

v_gene: TRBV19
CDR3aa: ASSMGGNTEAF

v_gene: TRBV7-9
CDR3aa: ASSLVADEQF

v_gene: TRBV29-1
CDR3aa: SLEDAPMNTEAF

v_gene: TRBV20-1
CDR3aa: SALRGSDEQF

v_gene: TRBV10-3
CDR3aa: ATLRILAGVGTGELF

v_gene: TRBV15
CDR3aa: ATSRFSSPEYYGYT

v_gene: TRBV28
CDR3aa: ASSSPAKYGYT

v_gene: TRBV9
CDR3aa: ASSVGGGGQETQY

v_gene: TRBV19
CDR3aa: ASRRTGNTGELF

v_gene: TRBV27
CDR3aa: ASSLGGQLNTEAF

v_gene: TRBV19
CDR3aa: ASSERHSFEVRGYGYT

v_gene: TRBV5-1
CDR3aa: ASSLVAGGRYEQY

v_gene: TRBV4-1
CDR3aa: ASSGRAFQGNEQF

v_gene: TRBV28
CDR3aa: ASSLPTSGNQPQH

v_gene: TRBV28
CDR3aa: ASEAPSGYEQY

v_gene: TRBV10-2
CDR3aa: ASSPGGPYNSPLH

v_gene: TRBV2
CDR3aa: ASSVYRDRGREF